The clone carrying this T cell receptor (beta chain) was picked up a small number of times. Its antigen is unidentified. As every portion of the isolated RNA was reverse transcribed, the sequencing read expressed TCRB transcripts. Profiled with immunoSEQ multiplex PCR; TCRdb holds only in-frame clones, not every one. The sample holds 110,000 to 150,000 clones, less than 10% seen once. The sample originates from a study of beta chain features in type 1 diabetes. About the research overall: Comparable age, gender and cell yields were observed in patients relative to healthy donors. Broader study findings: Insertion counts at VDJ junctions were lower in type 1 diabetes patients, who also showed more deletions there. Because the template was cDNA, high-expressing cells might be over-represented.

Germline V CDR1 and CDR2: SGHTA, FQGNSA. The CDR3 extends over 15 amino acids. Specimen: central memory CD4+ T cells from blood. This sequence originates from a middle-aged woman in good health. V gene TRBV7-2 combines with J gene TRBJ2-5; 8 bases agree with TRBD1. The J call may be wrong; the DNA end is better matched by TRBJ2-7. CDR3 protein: CASSPTGTGSSEQYF. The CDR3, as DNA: TGTGCCAGCAGCCCCACCGGGACAGGTTCCAGCGAGCAGTACTTC.